The 4 T cell receptor beta chains below all came from one sample that was sequenced in a study of cytomegalovirus exposure and HLA in healthy donors. The PCR made use of 60 Vbeta and 13 Jbeta primers. Data came from immunoSEQ multiplex PCR; TCRdb stores just in-frame clones and leaves some out. The table has roughly 150,000 clones, approximately 71% seen once; the top ten hold around 2%. Sequencing used PBMCs. These TCRs come from a man aged 30 to 39 in good health and CMV-seronegative.

V gene TRBV5-6 combines with J gene TRBJ1-2; D is unresolved. The V gene's germline CDR1 is SGHDT and CDR2 YYEEEE. The CDR3 has 13 amino acids. V shed 2 bases and J shed 6 bases, with 11 bases lying between them. Here the CDR3 DNA reads TGTGCCAGCAGCTTCTCCGGGTATGATGGCTACACCTTC. Translating it yields CASSFSGYDGYTF. The full variable domain, its missing parts supplied by reference TRBV5-6 and TRBJ1-2, is DAGVTQSPTHLIKTRGQQVTLRCSPKSGHDTVSWYQQALGQGPQFIFQYYEEEERQRGNFPDRFSGHQFPNYSSELNVNALLLGDSALYLCASSFSGYDGYTFGSGTRLTVV.

This rearrangement joins TRBV13 to TRBJ2-7, with TRBD1 matching 8 bases. Germline CDR1 is PRHDT and CDR2 is FYEKMQ (reference sequence). Trimming cost V 5 bases and J 6 bases; bases outside gene matches: 3. The CDR3 covers 12 residues. The CDR3 bases are TGTGCCAGCAGCCGGACAGGGTTCGAGCAGTACTTC. Encoded protein: CASSRTGFEQYF.

This rearrangement joins TRBV6-5 to TRBJ2-7; no firm D call. Germline V CDR1 and CDR2: MNHEY, SVGAGI. The CDR3 contains 13 residues. The CDR3 DNA is TGTTCGAACTCCATCCCCAGGCCCTACGAGCAGTACTTC. This encodes CSNSIPRPYEQYF.

The chain carries TRBV7-9 and TRBJ2-7, with TRBD2 matching 7 bases. Germline CDR1 is SEHNR and CDR2 is FQNEAQ (reference sequence). The CDR3 extends over 14 amino acids. The trim removed 3 bases at V and 3 bases at J, leaving 5 bases unmatched. CDR3 coding DNA: TGTGCCAGCAGCTTGGGGACTAACATCTACGAGCAGTACTTC. Translating gives CASSLGTNIYEQYF.